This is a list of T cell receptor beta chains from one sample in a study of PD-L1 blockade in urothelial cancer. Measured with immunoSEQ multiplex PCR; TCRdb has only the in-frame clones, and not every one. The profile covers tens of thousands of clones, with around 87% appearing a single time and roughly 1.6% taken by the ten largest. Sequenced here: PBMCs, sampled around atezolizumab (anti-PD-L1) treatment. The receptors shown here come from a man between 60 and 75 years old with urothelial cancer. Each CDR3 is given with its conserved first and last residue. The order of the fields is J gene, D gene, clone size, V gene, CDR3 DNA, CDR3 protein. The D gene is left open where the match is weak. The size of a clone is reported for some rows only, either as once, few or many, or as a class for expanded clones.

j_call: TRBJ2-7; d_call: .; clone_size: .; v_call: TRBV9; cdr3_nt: TGTGCCAGCAGCCCCCAGGGGCCCCCCTCCTACGAGCAGTACTTC; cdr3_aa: CASSPQGPPSYEQYF
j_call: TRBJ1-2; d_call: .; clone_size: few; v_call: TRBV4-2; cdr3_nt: TGTGCCAGCAGCCTGGAGGAAAGAGGAGGCTACACCTTC; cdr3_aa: CASSLEERGGYTF
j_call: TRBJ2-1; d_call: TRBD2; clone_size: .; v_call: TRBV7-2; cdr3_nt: TGTGCCAGCAGCTTAGCGCGGGAGAATGAGCAGTTCTTC; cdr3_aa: CASSLARENEQFF
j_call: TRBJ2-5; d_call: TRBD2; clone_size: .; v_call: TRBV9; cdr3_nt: TGTGCCAGCAGCGTAACCGGGGGGCAAGAGACCCAGTACTTC; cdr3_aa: CASSVTGGQETQYF
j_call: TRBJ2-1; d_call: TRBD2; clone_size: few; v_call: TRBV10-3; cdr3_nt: TGTGCCATCAGTGAGGCGGGGGGCCCCGGCTCCTACAATGAGCAGTTCTTC; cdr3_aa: CAISEAGGPGSYNEQFF
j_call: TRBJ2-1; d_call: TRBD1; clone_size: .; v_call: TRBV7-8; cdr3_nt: TGTGCCAGCAGCTGGGGGACAGGGGTAACCTACAATGAGCAGTTCTTC; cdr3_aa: CASSWGTGVTYNEQFF
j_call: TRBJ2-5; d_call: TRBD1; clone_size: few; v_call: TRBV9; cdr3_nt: TGTGCCAGCAGCGTATTGGCAGGGGGAGAGACCCAGTACTTC; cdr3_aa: CASSVLAGGETQYF
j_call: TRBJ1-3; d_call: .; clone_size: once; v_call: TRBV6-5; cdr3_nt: TGTGCCAGCAGTCAGGGGTTATCGGGAAACACCATATATTTT; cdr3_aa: CASSQGLSGNTIYF
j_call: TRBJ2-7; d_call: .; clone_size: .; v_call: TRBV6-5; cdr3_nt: TGTGCCTCCAGGGGGGACCCCTACGAGCAGTACTTC; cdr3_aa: CASRGDPYEQYF
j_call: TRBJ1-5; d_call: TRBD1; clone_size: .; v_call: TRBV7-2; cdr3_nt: TGTGCCAGCAGCCCAAGACAGGGCCGGAGCAATCAGCCCCAGCATTTT; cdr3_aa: CASSPRQGRSNQPQHF
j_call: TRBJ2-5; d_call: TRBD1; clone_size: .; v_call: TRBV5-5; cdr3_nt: TGTGCCAGCAGCATACAAACAGGGGGCGCCGGGGAGACCCAGTACTTC; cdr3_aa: CASSIQTGGAGETQYF
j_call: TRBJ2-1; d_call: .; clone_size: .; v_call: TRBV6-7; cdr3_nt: TGTGCCAGAGGCGGGCCGGCCTTCTTC; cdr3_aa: CARGGPAFF
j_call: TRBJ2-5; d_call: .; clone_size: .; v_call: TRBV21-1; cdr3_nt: TGTGCCAGCAGCAAGTCGGGAGTAGAGACCCAGTACTTC; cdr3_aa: CASSKSGVETQYF
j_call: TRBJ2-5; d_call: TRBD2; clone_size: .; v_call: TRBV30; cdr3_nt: TGTGCCTGGAGTGTACGTCTAGCGGAAGAGACCCAGTACTTC; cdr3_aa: CAWSVRLAEETQYF
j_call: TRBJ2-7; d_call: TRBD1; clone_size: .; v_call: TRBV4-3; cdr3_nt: TGCGCCAGCAGCCAAGAGACAGGGGGCCTAGACGAGCAGTACTTC; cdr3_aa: CASSQETGGLDEQYF
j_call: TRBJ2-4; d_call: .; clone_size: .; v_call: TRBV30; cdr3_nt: TGTGCCTGGAGCCGGTCAGGGGACGCGAACATTCAGTACTTC; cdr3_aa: CAWSRSGDANIQYF
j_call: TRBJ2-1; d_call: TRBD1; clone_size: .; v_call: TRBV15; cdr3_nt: TGTGCCACCAGCAGACGACAGGGGGCCTACAATGAGCAGTTCTTC; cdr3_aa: CATSRRQGAYNEQFF
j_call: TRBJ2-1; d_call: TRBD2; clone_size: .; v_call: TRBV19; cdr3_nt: TGTGCCAGTAGCGGGGGGGCCTACAATGAGCAGTTCTTC; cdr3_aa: CASSGGAYNEQFF
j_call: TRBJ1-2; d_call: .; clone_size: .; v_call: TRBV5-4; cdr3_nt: TGTGCCAGCAGTCGCGGCGCCGGGACAACGAACTATGGCTACACCTTC; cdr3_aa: CASSRGAGTTNYGYTF
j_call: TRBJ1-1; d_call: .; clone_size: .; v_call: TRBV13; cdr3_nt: TGTGCCAGCAGCTTATTTAGGAACACTGAAGCTTTCTTT; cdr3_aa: CASSLFRNTEAFF
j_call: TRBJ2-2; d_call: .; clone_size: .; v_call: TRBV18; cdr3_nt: TGTGCCAGCTCATCGTCGCGTCAACAGGGAAGAACCGGGGAGCTGTTTTTT; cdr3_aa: CASSSSRQQGRTGELFF
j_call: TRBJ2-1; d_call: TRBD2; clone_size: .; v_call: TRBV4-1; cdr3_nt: TGCGCCAGCAGCCAAGTATCTAGCGGGGTATACAATGAGCAGTTCTTC; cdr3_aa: CASSQVSSGVYNEQFF
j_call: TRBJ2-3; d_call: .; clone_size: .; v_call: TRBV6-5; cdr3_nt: TGTGCCAGCAGTCTCACCCTAGGCGAGGGAGATACGCAGTATTTT; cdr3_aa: CASSLTLGEGDTQYF
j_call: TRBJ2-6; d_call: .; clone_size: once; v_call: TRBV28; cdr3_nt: TGTGCCAGCAGTTCCGGGAGCTCTGGGGCCAACGTCCTGACTTTC; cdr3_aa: CASSSGSSGANVLTF
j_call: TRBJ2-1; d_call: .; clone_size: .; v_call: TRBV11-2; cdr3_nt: TGTGCCAGCAGCTTAGAGCCGGACAATGAGCAGTTCTTC; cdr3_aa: CASSLEPDNEQFF
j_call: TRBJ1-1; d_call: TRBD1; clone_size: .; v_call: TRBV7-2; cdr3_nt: TGTGCCAGCAGCTTATTCGGTAGGACAGGAGCTTTCTTT; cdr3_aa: CASSLFGRTGAFF
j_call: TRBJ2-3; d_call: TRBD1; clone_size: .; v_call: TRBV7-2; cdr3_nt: TGTGCCAGCAGCTCCGCGACAGGGTCGGGAGATACGCAGTATTTT; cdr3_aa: CASSSATGSGDTQYF
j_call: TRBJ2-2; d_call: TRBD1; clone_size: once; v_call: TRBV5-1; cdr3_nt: TGCGCCAGCAGCTTGTGGGACAGGACGAACACCGGGGAGCTGTTTTTT; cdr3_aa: CASSLWDRTNTGELFF
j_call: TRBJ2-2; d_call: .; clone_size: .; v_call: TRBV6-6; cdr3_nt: TGTGCCAGCAGTTTCACTTCCGGGGAGCTGTTTTTT; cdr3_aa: CASSFTSGELFF
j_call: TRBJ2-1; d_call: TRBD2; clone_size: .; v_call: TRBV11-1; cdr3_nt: TGTGCCAGCAGCTTCGGGACTAGCGAGGGCAGGGGGCAGTTCTTC; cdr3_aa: CASSFGTSEGRGQFF
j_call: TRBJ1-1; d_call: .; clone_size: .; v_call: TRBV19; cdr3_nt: TGTGCCAGTAGTACTAGACCGGGGGGCACTGAAGCTTTCTTT; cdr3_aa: CASSTRPGGTEAFF
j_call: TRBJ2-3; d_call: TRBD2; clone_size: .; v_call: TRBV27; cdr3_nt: TGTGCCAGCAGCCCAACCGACACTAGCGGGGGGGTGACAGATACGCAGTATTTT; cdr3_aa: CASSPTDTSGGVTDTQYF
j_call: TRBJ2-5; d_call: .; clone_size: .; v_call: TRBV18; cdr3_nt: TGTGCCAGCTCACCACCGGGCAGGGACCAAGAGACCCAGTACTTC; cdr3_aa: CASSPPGRDQETQYF
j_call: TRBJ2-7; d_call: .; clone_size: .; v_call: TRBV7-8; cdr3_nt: TGTGCCAGCAGCTTTGGCAGCTCCTACGAGCAGTACTTC; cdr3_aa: CASSFGSSYEQYF
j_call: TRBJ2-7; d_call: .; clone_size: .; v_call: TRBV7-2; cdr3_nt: TGTGCCAGCAGCTTAGACCCCAGTTACGAGCAGTACTTC; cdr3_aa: CASSLDPSYEQYF
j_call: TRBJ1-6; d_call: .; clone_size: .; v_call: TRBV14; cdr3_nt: TGTGCCAGCAGCCGGGACTATTCACCCCTCCACTTT; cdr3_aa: CASSRDYSPLHF
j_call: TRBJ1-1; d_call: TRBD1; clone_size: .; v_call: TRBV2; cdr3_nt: TGTGCCAGTGACAGGGTTGGCGATGTGGCTTTCTTT; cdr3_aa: CASDRVGDVAFF
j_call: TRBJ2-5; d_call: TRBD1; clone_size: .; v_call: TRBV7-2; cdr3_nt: TGTGCCAGCAGCTTAGGGACAGGCTTCCTTCAAGAGACCCAGTACTTC; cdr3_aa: CASSLGTGFLQETQYF
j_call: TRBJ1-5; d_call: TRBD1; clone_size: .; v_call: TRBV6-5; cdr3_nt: TGTGCCAGCAGTCCAACAGGGGGTAATCAGCCCCAGCATTTT; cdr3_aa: CASSPTGGNQPQHF
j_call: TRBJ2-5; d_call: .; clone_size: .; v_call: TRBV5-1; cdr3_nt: TGCGCCAGCAGCGCGTGGAGGGAGTCCCAAGAGACCCAGTACTTC; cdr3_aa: CASSAWRESQETQYF
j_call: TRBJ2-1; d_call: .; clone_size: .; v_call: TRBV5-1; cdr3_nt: TGCGCCAGCAGCTTGGCTGGTTCGGGCTCCTACAATGAGCAGTTCTTC; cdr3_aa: CASSLAGSGSYNEQFF
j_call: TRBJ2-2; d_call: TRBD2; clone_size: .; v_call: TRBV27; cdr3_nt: TGTGCCAGCAGTTTGAGTTGGCTAGCGGGAGGTCGGGTCACCGGGGAGCTGTTTTTT; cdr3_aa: CASSLSWLAGGRVTGELFF
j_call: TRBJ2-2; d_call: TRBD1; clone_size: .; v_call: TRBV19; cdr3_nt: TGTGCCAGTAGTACCCGACAGGGGTCCGGGGAGCTGTTTTTT; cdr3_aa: CASSTRQGSGELFF
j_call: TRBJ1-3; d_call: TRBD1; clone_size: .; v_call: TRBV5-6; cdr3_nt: TGTGCCAGCAGCCGGACAGGATCTGGAAACACCATATATTTT; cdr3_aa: CASSRTGSGNTIYF
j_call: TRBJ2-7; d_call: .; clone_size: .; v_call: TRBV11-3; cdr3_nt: TGTGCCAGCAGCTCATCATGGGAGTCCTACGAGCAGTACTTC; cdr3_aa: CASSSSWESYEQYF
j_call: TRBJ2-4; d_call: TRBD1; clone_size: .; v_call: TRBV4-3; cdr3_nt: TGCGCCAGCAGCCCAGACCCAGGGGGCTTTCCAAACATTCAGTACTTC; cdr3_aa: CASSPDPGGFPNIQYF
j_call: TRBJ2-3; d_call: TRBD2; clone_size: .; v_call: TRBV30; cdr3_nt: TGTGCCTGGAGTGTACAGGGACTAGCGGGGAGGAATACGCAGTATTTT; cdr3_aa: CAWSVQGLAGRNTQYF
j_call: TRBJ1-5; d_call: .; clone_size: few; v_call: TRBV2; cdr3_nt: TGTGCCAGCAGTGAAGGCGGCGTCGCGGGTCAGCCCCAGCATTTT; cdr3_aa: CASSEGGVAGQPQHF
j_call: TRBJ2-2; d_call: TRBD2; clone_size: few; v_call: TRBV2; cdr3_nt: TGTGCCAGCAAACTAGCGGGAGGACCCGGGGAGCTGTTTTTT; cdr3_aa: CASKLAGGPGELFF
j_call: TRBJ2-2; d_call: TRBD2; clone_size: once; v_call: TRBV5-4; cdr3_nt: TGTGCCAGCAGCTTGGGGCTAGCGGGGGGTCGCGGGGAGCTGTTTTTT; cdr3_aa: CASSLGLAGGRGELFF